This is a list of T cell receptor beta chains from one sample in a study of T cell clones after liver transplantation. Assay: immunoSEQ multiplex PCR; the TCRdb copy retains only in-frame clones and omits some. The sample shows 25,000 to 35,000 clones, about 94% of them seen only once. The sequencing used CD8+ T cells from blood, collected 12 months after liver transplant. The receptors were sampled from a human patient who received a liver transplant. Some T cells may arise from the graft donor. Each CDR3 is given with its conserved first and last residue. The order of the fields is J gene, clone size, D gene, V gene, CDR3 protein, CDR3 DNA. D genes are given only for firm matches. For some rows the clone size is stated as once, few or many, or as a class when expanded; others skip it.

TRBJ2-3 . . TRBV13 CASSSYSGGSTDTQYF TGTGCCAGCAGCTCCTATAGCGGAGGGAGCACAGATACGCAGTATTTT
TRBJ2-7 . TRBD1 TRBV7-9 CASSPSSSRTGLSYEQYF TGTGCCAGCAGCCCTAGTTCATCCAGGACAGGGCTTTCCTACGAGCAGTACTTC
TRBJ2-2 . . TRBV27 CASSFTRGTGELFF TGTGCCAGCAGTTTTACTCGGGGCACCGGGGAGCTGTTTTTT
TRBJ2-2 . . TRBV30 CAWSIVANTGELFF TGTGCCTGGAGTATAGTAGCGAACACCGGGGAGCTGTTTTTT
TRBJ2-7 . . TRBV5-1 CASSLEQMNYEQYF TGCGCCAGCAGCTTGGAACAGATGAACTACGAGCAGTACTTC
TRBJ2-1 . . TRBV19 CATGGGYNEQFF TGTGCCACAGGTGGGGGATACAATGAGCAGTTCTTC
TRBJ1-1 once . TRBV5-6 CASSLGGRLRNTEAFF TGTGCCAGCAGCTTGGGCGGCCGCTTACGGAACACTGAAGCTTTCTTT
TRBJ2-7 . . TRBV11-3 CASSLDEPGQLTYEQYF TGTGCCAGCAGCTTAGACGAACCTGGACAGCTCACCTACGAGCAGTACTTC
TRBJ1-1 . . TRBV25-1 CASTRGGYTEAFF TGTGCCAGCACCCGAGGGGGATACACTGAAGCTTTCTTT
TRBJ2-4 . TRBD1 TRBV6-5 CASSSDRGNIQYF TGTGCCAGCAGTTCCGACAGGGGAAACATTCAGTACTTC
TRBJ2-2 . TRBD2 TRBV10-3 CAIGLAGAKAGELFF TGTGCCATTGGACTAGCGGGAGCTAAGGCCGGGGAGCTGTTTTTT
TRBJ2-7 . . TRBV2 CASGRWVGYEQYF TGTGCCAGCGGAAGGTGGGTGGGCTACGAGCAGTACTTC
TRBJ2-7 . . TRBV25-1 CASSEGTYEQYF TGTGCCAGCAGCGAGGGAACCTACGAGCAGTACTTC
TRBJ1-5 . . TRBV27 CASSVQGGQPQHF TGTGCCAGCAGTGTACAGGGAGGACAGCCCCAGCATTTT
TRBJ1-1 . . TRBV4-1 CASSQETPAMNTEAFF TGCGCCAGCAGCCAAGAGACCCCAGCCATGAACACTGAAGCTTTCTTT
TRBJ2-2 . TRBD2 TRBV7-2 CASSSRGLAGIGELFF TGTGCCAGCAGCTCGAGGGGACTAGCGGGAATCGGGGAGCTGTTTTTT
TRBJ1-1 . . TRBV25-1 CASSRGGFTEAFF TGTGCCAGCAGCCGCGGGGGGTTCACTGAAGCTTTCTTT
TRBJ2-7 medium-sized TRBD1 TRBV4-3 CASSQDGQGSEQYF TGCGCCAGCAGCCAAGATGGACAGGGGAGCGAGCAGTACTTC
TRBJ2-1 . . TRBV27 CASSLTDSPYNEQFF TGTGCCAGCAGTTTAACGGATAGCCCCTACAATGAGCAGTTCTTC
TRBJ2-3 . TRBD2 TRBV11-3 CASSSVSGLAGGPPDTQYF TGTGCCAGCAGCTCCGTCTCGGGACTAGCGGGAGGGCCCCCAGATACGCAGTATTTT
TRBJ1-4 . . TRBV30 CAWSAAHEKLFF TGTGCCTGGAGTGCCGCGCATGAAAAACTGTTTTTT
TRBJ1-1 . TRBD1 TRBV11-1 CASSLPGQVSEAFF TGTGCCAGCAGCTTACCGGGACAGGTATCTGAAGCTTTCTTT
TRBJ2-7 . TRBD2 TRBV28 CASAPGRAPYEQYF TGTGCCAGCGCCCCCGGGAGGGCCCCCTACGAGCAGTACTTC
TRBJ2-7 . . TRBV28 CASSSRDNFYEQYF TGTGCCAGCAGTTCGCGGGACAACTTCTACGAGCAGTACTTC
TRBJ1-2 . . TRBV28 CASSLTPTNYGYTF TGTGCCAGCAGTTTGACACCGACTAACTATGGCTACACCTTC
TRBJ2-1 . TRBD2 TRBV10-1 CASSELAGANEQFF TGCGCCAGCAGTGAACTAGCGGGAGCTAATGAGCAGTTCTTC
TRBJ2-7 . TRBD2 TRBV15 CATSRARATSGYPYEQYF TGTGCCACCAGCAGAGCCCGCGCGACTAGCGGGTACCCCTACGAGCAGTACTTC
TRBJ2-7 . . TRBV7-6 CASSFQDTSYEQYF TGTGCCAGCAGCTTCCAAGACACATCCTACGAGCAGTACTTC
TRBJ1-2 . TRBD1 TRBV7-9 CASGRTGGGYTF TGTGCCAGCGGAAGGACAGGGGGTGGCTACACCTTC
TRBJ2-5 . . TRBV4-1 CASSQDSSSGETQYF TGCGCCAGCAGCCAAGATTCAAGCTCCGGAGAGACCCAGTACTTC
TRBJ2-1 . . TRBV6-5 CASIGGNNEQFF TGTGCCAGCATAGGAGGGAACAATGAGCAGTTCTTC
TRBJ1-2 . . TRBV25-1 CASSDPTVVYGYTF TGTGCCAGCAGTGATCCTACAGTGGTCTATGGCTACACCTTC
TRBJ1-1 once TRBD1 TRBV27 CASSFMDRANTEAFF TGTGCCAGCAGTTTCATGGACAGGGCGAACACTGAAGCTTTCTTT
TRBJ2-1 . . TRBV30 CAWSDVYADNEQFF TGTGCCTGGAGCGACGTCTATGCGGATAATGAGCAGTTCTTC
TRBJ2-3 . . TRBV6-5 CASSYSGRSSTDTQYF TGTGCCAGCAGTTACTCGGGGCGGTCTAGCACAGATACGCAGTATTTT
TRBJ2-1 . TRBD2 TRBV29-1 CSVVVAGYNEQFF TGCAGCGTTGTAGTAGCGGGCTACAATGAGCAGTTCTTC
TRBJ2-7 once . TRBV27 CASSYSGPYEQYF TGTGCCAGCAGTTACTCAGGACCCTACGAGCAGTACTTC
TRBJ1-2 few . TRBV27 CASSLSVRGASYGYTF TGTGCCAGCAGTCTATCGGTTCGGGGGGCCTCCTATGGCTACACCTTC
TRBJ2-1 . . TRBV4-3 CASSQAPDFGNEQFF TGCGCCAGCAGCCAAGCTCCGGACTTTGGCAATGAGCAGTTCTTC
TRBJ2-7 . TRBD1 TRBV5-5 CASSSMDRGPEQYF TGTGCCAGCAGCTCCATGGACAGGGGGCCCGAGCAGTACTTC
TRBJ2-1 . TRBD2 TRBV4-3 CASSQEIALAGEQFF TGCGCCAGCAGCCAAGAGATTGCACTAGCGGGAGAACAGTTCTTC
TRBJ2-1 . . TRBV5-1 CASSLEGLNEQFF TGCGCCAGCAGCTTGGAGGGACTCAATGAGCAGTTCTTC
TRBJ1-1 once . TRBV19 CASSIDREGLNTEAFF TGTGCCAGTAGTATAGATAGGGAGGGACTGAACACTGAAGCTTTCTTT
TRBJ1-1 . TRBD1 TRBV27 CASSVTGGKTEAFF TGTGCCAGCAGCGTGACAGGGGGCAAAACTGAAGCTTTCTTT
TRBJ2-1 . TRBD2 TRBV15 CATSRGTSGTYNEQFF TGTGCCACCAGCAGGGGGACTAGCGGGACCTACAATGAGCAGTTCTTC
TRBJ2-2 . . TRBV28 CASSFHQELFF TGTGCCAGCAGTTTCCATCAGGAGCTGTTTTTT
TRBJ2-7 . . TRBV7-9 CASSLGGREQYF TGTGCCAGCAGCTTAGGGGGGCGGGAGCAGTACTTC
TRBJ2-7 . TRBD2 TRBV15 CATSRDSGGHSYEQYF TGTGCCACCAGCAGAGATTCGGGGGGGCACTCCTACGAGCAGTACTTC
TRBJ1-1 . . TRBV9 CASSVKGLNTEAFF TGTGCCAGCAGCGTAAAGGGACTGAACACTGAAGCTTTCTTT
TRBJ1-1 . TRBD1 TRBV19 CATKDRGGSEAFF TGTGCCACGAAGGACAGGGGAGGGTCTGAAGCTTTCTTT
TRBJ2-1 . TRBD2 TRBV28 CASSQLAGDHNEQFF TGTGCCAGCAGCCAGCTAGCGGGGGATCACAATGAGCAGTTCTTC
TRBJ2-1 . TRBD2 TRBV15 CATSQTSRDYNYNEQFF TGTGCCACCTCCCAGACTAGCCGGGACTACAACTACAATGAGCAGTTCTTC
TRBJ1-1 . . TRBV12-5 CASGLEPLFTEAFF TGTGCTAGTGGTTTAGAGCCGCTGTTCACTGAAGCTTTCTTT
TRBJ2-3 . . TRBV29-1 CSVAAEVTDTQYF TGCAGCGTTGCAGCGGAGGTCACAGATACGCAGTATTTT
TRBJ1-1 once . TRBV7-9 CASSSSGVTEAFF TGTGCCAGCAGCTCCTCGGGGGTTACTGAAGCTTTCTTT
TRBJ2-7 . TRBD2 TRBV14 CASSHVAGVRYEQYF TGTGCCAGCAGCCATGTAGCGGGAGTTCGGTACGAGCAGTACTTC
TRBJ2-7 . . TRBV29-1 CSVETPNHEQYF TGCAGCGTTGAAACCCCAAACCACGAGCAGTACTTC